These 2 T cell receptor beta chains were all obtained from the same sample, sequenced in a study of blood T cells in healthy people across ages. Together with a sample-barcoded 5' primer, a J-beta primer mix was included in a second PCR lasting about 6 to 11 cycles. TCRdb reanalysed the 5' RACE reads using MiXCR and keeps one entry per CDR3 protein. The sample has fewer than 950,000 distinct CDR3 sequences, 40% to 65% seen once; the top ten hold approximately 41%. Sequencing used blood. The receptors shown here come from a man aged 80 or over in good health.

This chain uses TRBV29-1 with TRBJ2-2; D possibly corresponds to TRBD1 (5 bases). The CDR3 sequence is 13 residues long. CDR1 is SQVTM, CDR2 ANQGSEA, per germline. Between the trimmed V and J ends, which lost 2 bases and 4 bases, there was a span of 8 bases. CDR3 sequence reads: CSVESGITGELFF. CDR3 nucleotides: TGCAGCGTTGAATCAGGGATCACCGGGGAGCTGTTTTTT.

This clonotype occurred a few times. The chain combines TRBV29-1 with TRBJ2-1; maybe TRBD2 (6 bases). The CDR3 consists of 13 residues. Germline V gene lookup returns CDR1 SQVTM and CDR2 ANQGSEA. Trimming left V 4 bases short and J 5 bases short, with 12 bases between. In nucleotides, the CDR3 is TGCAGCGTTGTCGGGAGAGTCGACAATGAGCAGTTCTTC. It translates to CSVVGRVDNEQFF.